This entry lists 11 T cell receptor beta chains sequenced from one sample in a study of sequential checkpoint blockade in melanoma. This sample's treatment: randomized to nivolumab then ipilimumab (arm A) or the reverse (arm B). Measured with immunoSEQ multiplex PCR; TCRdb has only the in-frame clones, and not every one. This table has 4,000 to 5,000 clones, 24% appearing once. The sample was tumor tissue (inferred from file names), taken from a patient given nivolumab and ipilimumab in sequence. These receptor sequences come from a human donor with melanoma.

The chain recombines TRBV10-2 with TRBJ2-2; 8 bases are shared with TRBD2. V gave up 6 bases and J gave up 0 bases; unmatched junction bases: 0. The CDR3 contains 14 residues. CDR1 and CDR2 (germline): WSHSY, SAAADI. The CDR3 reads CASRGLANTGELFF. Here the CDR3 DNA reads TGCGCCAGCAGGGGACTAGCGAACACCGGGGAGCTGTTTTTT.

This clone has just a few counts. The V gene is TRBV9, the J gene TRBJ1-5; D possibly corresponds to TRBD1 (6 bases). V was cut by 0 bases and J by 7 bases, with 14 bases left in between. This CDR3 comprises 15 residues. Germline-derived CDR1 and CDR2 are SGDLS and YYNGEE. The CDR3 coding sequence is TGTGCCAGCAGCGTAGGCGCAGGGAGGGGGCAGCCCCAGCATTTT. Translation: CASSVGAGRGQPQHF.

This clone has a handful of counts. The V gene is TRBV5-1, the J gene TRBJ1-2, with a possible D match to TRBD1 (6 bases). CDR1 and CDR2 (germline): SGHRS, YFSETQ. The V and J ends lost 4 bases and 6 bases respectively, with 22 bases between them. The CDR3 spans 16 residues. The DNA of the CDR3 is TGCGCCAGCAGCCCACAGGGTAAAGATTCGTCCGATGGCTACACCTTC. Its protein product is CASSPQGKDSSDGYTF.

By sample fraction, this clone is large. Other nucleotide sequences in the sample specify the same CDR3. The V call is TRBV18, the J call TRBJ1-4, with D perhaps matching TRBD1 (5 bases). Germline V gives CDR1 KGHSH, CDR2 LQKENI. CDR3 length: 13 amino acids. V was cut by 6 bases and J by 7 bases, with 12 bases left in between. Here the CDR3 DNA reads TGTGCCAGCTCCCGCAGGGACGGTGAAAAACTGTTTTTT. It translates to CASSRRDGEKLFF. Combining the CDR3 with reference TRBV18 and TRBJ1-4 gives the whole variable domain NAGVMQNPRHLVRRRGQEARLRCSPMKGHSHVYWYRQLPEEGLKFMVYLQKENIIDESGMPKERFSAEFPKEGPSILRIQQVVRGDSAAYFCASSRRDGEKLFFGSGTQLSVL.

About this clone itself: Germline is not matched at one junction end, which may reflect a read error. The chain combines TRBV6-8 with TRBJ2-1, with D tentatively TRBD1 or TRBD2 (5 bases each). Germline CDR1 MNHGY, CDR2 SAAAGT. The CDR3 consists of 16 residues. CDR3 amino acids: CAISVRGVGGNNEQFF. The DNA of the CDR3 is TGTGCCATCAGTGTTCGGGGCGTTGGTGGCAACAATGAGCAGTTCTTC.

This chain joins TRBV19 and TRBJ2-7, with unresolved D. V lost 6 bases to trimming and J lost 4 bases, with 13 bases between them. Germline V lookup: CDR1 LNHDA, CDR2 SQIVND (reference sequence). The CDR3 length is 13 residues. The CDR3 sequence: CASRLGPDYEQYF. CDR3 nucleotide sequence: TGTGCCAGTAGATTAGGACCTGATTACGAGCAGTACTTC.

This clone was observed a few times. The chain has TRBV15 and TRBJ1-3, with D possibly being TRBD1 (5 bases). This CDR3 has 15 residues. V gave up 1 base and J gave up 0 bases, with 7 bases separating them. In germline, CDR1 is LNHNV, CDR2 YYDKDF (reference sequence). The DNA for the CDR3 is TGTGCCACCAGCAGAGTTGGGGGCTCTGGAAACACCATATATTTT. Amino acid sequence: CATSRVGGSGNTIYF.

This clone was detected only a few times. The chain couples TRBV4-1 to TRBJ2-2, with TRBD2 as a possible D gene (6 bases). The V end was cut by 2 bases, the J end by 1 base, with 8 bases between. The germline V gene has CDR1 MGHRA and CDR2 YSYEKL. CDR3 length: 15 amino acids. CDR3 protein: CASSQLGGNTGELFF. The CDR3 coding sequence is TGCGCCAGCAGCCAACTGGGGGGGAACACCGGGGAGCTGTTTTTT.

A few counts support this clone. The V and J genes are TRBV28 and TRBJ1-3, with a weak D call TRBD1 (5 bases). The germline CDR1 and CDR2 sequences are MDHEN and SYDVKM. V shed 6 bases and J shed 0 bases, with 9 bases lying between them. The CDR3 extends over 14 amino acids. The chain's CDR3 is CASRDSYSGNTIYF. The CDR3 nucleotides read TGTGCCAGCAGAGACAGTTACTCTGGAAACACCATATATTTT.

This chain links TRBV6-8 with TRBJ1-1, with D possibly matching TRBD1 (5 bases). From germline, CDR1 is MNHGY and CDR2 SAAAGT. The CDR3 is 13 residues long. The V end lost 0 bases, the J end lost 5 bases, and 7 bases lay between the germline ends. The CDR3 DNA reads TGTGCCAGCAGTTACTCTAAGGGGACTGAAGCTTTCTTT. This encodes CASSYSKGTEAFF.

The rearrangement joins TRBV11-3 to TRBJ1-5; weak D call: TRBD1 (5 bases). V lost 1 base and J 7 bases, leaving 14 bases between the germline ends. The V gene's germline CDR1 is SGHNT and CDR2 YENEEA. CDR3 length: 15 residues. The CDR3 reads CASSLGGGAGQPQHF. CDR3 DNA: TGTGCCAGCAGCTTAGGTGGGGGTGCCGGGCAGCCCCAGCATTTT.